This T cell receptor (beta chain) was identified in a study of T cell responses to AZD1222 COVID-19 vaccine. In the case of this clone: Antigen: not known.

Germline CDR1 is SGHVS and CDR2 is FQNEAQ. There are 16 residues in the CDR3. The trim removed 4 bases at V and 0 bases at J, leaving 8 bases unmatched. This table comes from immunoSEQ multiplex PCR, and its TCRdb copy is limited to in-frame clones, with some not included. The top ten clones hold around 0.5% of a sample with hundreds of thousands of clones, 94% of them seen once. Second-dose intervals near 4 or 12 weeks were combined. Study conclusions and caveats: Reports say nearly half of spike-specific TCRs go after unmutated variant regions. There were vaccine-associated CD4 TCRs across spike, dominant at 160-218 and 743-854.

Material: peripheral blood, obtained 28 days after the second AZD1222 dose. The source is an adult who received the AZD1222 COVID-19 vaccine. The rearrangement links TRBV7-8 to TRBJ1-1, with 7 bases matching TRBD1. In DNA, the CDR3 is TGTGCCAGCAGCTACATGTGGACAGGCATGAACACTGAAGCTTTCTTT. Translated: CASSYMWTGMNTEAFF.